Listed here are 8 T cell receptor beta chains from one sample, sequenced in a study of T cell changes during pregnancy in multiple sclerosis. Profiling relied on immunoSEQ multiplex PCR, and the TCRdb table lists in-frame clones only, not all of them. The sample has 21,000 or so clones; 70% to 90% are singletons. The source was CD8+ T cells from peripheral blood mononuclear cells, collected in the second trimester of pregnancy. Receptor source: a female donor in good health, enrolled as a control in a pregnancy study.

CDR3: CSVVGGRAEKLFF. The CDR3 DNA reads TGCAGCGTTGTGGGAGGGAGGGCGGAAAAACTGTTTTTT. The chain links TRBV29-1 to TRBJ1-4; D unresolved. Per the germline V gene, CDR1 is SQVTM and CDR2 is ANQGSEA. The CDR3 consists of 13 residues. The V end lost 4 bases, the J end lost 8 bases, and 14 bases lay between the germline ends.

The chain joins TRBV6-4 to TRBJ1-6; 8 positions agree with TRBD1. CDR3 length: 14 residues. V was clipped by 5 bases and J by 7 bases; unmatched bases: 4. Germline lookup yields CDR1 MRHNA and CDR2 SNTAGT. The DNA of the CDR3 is TGTGCCAGCAGTCTGACAGGGGAGAATTCACCCCTCCACTTT. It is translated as CASSLTGENSPLHF.

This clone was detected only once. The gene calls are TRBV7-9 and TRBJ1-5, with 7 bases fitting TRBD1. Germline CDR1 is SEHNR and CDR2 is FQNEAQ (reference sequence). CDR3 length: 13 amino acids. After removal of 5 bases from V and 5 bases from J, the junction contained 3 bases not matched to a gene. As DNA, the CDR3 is TGTGCCAGCAGCCTCGGGACAGATCAGCCCCAGCATTTT. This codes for CASSLGTDQPQHF.

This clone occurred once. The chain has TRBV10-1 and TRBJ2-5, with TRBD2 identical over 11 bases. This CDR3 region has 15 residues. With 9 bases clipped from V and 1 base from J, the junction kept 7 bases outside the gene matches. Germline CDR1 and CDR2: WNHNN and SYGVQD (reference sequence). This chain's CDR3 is CASKLAGGIQETQYF. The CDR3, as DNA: TGCGCCAGTAAATTAGCGGGAGGGATCCAAGAGACCCAGTACTTC.

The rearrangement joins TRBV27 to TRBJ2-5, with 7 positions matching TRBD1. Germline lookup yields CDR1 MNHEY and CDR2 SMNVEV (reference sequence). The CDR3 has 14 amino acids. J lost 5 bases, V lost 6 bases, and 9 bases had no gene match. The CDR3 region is CASSRATGMETQYF. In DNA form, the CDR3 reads TGTGCCAGCAGCCGCGCGACAGGGATGGAGACCCAGTACTTC.

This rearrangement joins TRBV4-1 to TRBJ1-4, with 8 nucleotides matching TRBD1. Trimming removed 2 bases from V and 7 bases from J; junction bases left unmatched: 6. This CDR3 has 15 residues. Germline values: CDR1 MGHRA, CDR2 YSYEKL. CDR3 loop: CASSQPDREGEKLFF. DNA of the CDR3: TGCGCCAGCAGCCAACCGGACAGGGAGGGTGAAAAACTGTTTTTT.

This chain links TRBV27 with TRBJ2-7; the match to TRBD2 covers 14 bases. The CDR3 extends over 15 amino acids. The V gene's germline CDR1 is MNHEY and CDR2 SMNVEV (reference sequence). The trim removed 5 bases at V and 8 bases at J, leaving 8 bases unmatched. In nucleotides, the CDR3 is TGTGCCAGCAGTCCCCGGACTAGCGGGAGGTGGCAGCAGTACTTC. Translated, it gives CASSPRTSGRWQQYF.

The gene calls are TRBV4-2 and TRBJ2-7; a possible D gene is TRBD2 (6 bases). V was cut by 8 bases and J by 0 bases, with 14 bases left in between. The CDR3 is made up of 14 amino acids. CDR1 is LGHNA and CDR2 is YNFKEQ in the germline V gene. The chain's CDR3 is CASSGEASSYEQYF. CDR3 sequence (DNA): TGTGCCAGCTCGGGGGAAGCTAGCTCCTACGAGCAGTACTTC.